Detailed here is one TCR beta chain. The antigen is unknown. This CDR3 is 11 amino acids long. Trimming left V 8 bases short and J 1 base short, with 6 bases between. Per germline, CDR1 SGHVS and CDR2 FNYEAQ. This record comes from a study of T cell responses to AZD1222 COVID-19 vaccine. Study-wide results and caveats: Across the whole spike, CD4 TCRs peaked at regions 160-218 and 743-854.

This table comes from immunoSEQ multiplex PCR, and its TCRdb copy is limited to in-frame clones, with some not included. Seen here are 150,000 or so clones, approximately 87% observed once, and the top ten hold about 5.1%. This material consisted of peripheral blood, taken on day 0 of MenACWY control vaccination. This sequence joins TRBV7-6 and TRBJ2-7, with D unclear. This clonotype originated in an adult in good health. The CDR3 protein is CASGVSYEQYF. The CDR3 bases are TGTGCCAGCGGGGTTTCCTACGAGCAGTACTTC.